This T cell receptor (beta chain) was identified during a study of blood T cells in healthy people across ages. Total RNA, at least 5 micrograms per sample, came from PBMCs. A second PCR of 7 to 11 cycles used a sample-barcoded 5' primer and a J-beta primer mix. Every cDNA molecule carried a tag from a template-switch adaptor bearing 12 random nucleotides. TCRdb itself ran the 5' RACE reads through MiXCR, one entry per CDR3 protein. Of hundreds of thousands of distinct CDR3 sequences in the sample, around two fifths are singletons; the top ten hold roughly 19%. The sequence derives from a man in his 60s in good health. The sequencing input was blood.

Here the CDR3 DNA reads TGTGCCAGCAGCTTGGGGGGGGCAGTCACCTACGAGCAGTACTTC. Residues: CASSLGGAVTYEQYF. The chain links TRBV7-2 to TRBJ2-7; weak D call: TRBD2 (7 bases). Looked up from germline, CDR1 is SGHTA and CDR2 is FQGNSA. The V and J ends lost 3 bases and 2 bases respectively, with 14 bases between them. This CDR3 spans 15 amino acids.